This T cell receptor beta chain was found in a study of T cell repertoires in cytomegalovirus infection. Study background: Public TCR beta signature analysis indicated the presence of both CMV infection and matching HLA type. Study results and limitations: The cumulative frequency of public TCR beta families identified carriers of CMV plus the relevant HLA. Across the ex vivo response, the dominant clonotypes were HLA-C-restricted CMV-specific TCR beta clonotypes.

This clonotype was observed a few times. Its antigen remains unidentified. MiXCR, run by TCRdb on the reads, gives a single entry per CDR3 protein. The profile shows approximately 180,000 distinct CDR3 sequences, roughly 19% of them singletons. Sequenced material: PBMCs. The clonotype originates from a human donor in good health (CMV status not recorded). Some clones in this sample may be carry-over from other donors' samples.

CDR3 loop: CASSLVGGATADTQYF. The CDR3, as DNA: TGTGCCAGCAGCTTGGTCGGAGGTGCCACAGCAGATACGCAGTATTTT. The rearrangement links TRBV5-6 to TRBJ2-3, with TRBD2 as a possible D gene (5 bases). V was trimmed by 0 bases and J by 4 bases, leaving 15 bases between them. Germline-derived CDR1 and CDR2 are SGHDT and YYEEEE. CDR3 length: 16 residues.